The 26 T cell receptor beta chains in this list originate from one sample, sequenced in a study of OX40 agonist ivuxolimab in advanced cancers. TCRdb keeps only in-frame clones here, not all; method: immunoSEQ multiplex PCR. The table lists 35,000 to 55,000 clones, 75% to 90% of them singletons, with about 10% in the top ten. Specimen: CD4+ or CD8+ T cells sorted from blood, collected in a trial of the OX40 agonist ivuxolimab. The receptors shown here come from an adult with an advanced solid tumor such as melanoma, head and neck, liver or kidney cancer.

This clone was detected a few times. CDR3 amino acids: CASREGASSYEQYF. The DNA of the CDR3 is TGTGCCAGCAGAGAGGGGGCTTCCTCCTACGAGCAGTACTTC. V usage is TRBV2 and J usage is TRBJ2-7; 7 bases match TRBD1. The CDR3 covers 14 residues. V lost 6 bases, J lost 0 bases, and 5 bases stayed unmatched. Germline V gives CDR1 SNHLY, CDR2 FYNNEI.

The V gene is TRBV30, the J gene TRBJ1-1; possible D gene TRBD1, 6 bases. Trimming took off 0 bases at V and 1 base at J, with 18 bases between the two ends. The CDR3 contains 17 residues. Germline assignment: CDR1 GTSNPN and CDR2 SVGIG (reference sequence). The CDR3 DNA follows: TGTGCCTGGAGTGTACTTGGCAGGGGTCTTTCGAACACTGAAGCTTTCTTT. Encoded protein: CAWSVLGRGLSNTEAFF. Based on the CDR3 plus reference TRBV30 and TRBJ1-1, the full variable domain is SQTIHQWPATLVQPVGSPLSLECTVEGTSNPNLYWYRQAAGRGLQLLFYSVGIGQISSEVPQNLSASRPQDRQFILSSKKLLLSDSGFYLCAWSVLGRGLSNTEAFFGQGTRLTVV.

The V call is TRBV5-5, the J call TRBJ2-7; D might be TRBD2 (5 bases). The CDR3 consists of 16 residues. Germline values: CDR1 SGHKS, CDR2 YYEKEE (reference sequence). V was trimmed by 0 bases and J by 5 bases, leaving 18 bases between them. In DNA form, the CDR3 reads TGTGCCAGCAGCTTGGTGTGGGCAGCGGAAGCCCACGAGCAGTACTTC. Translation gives CASSLVWAAEAHEQYF.

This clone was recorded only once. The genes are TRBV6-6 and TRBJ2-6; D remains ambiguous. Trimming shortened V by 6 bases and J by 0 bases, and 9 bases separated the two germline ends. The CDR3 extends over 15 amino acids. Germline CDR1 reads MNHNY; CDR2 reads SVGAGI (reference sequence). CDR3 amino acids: CASRDLSSGANVLTF. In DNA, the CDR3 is TGTGCCAGCAGGGACCTATCCTCTGGGGCCAACGTCCTGACTTTC.

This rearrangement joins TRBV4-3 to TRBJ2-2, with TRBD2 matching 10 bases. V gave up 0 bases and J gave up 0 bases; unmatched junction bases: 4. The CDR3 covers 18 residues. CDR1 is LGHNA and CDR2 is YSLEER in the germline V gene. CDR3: CASSQDLLAGANTGELFF. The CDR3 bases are TGCGCCAGCAGCCAAGATTTGCTAGCGGGGGCGAACACCGGGGAGCTGTTTTTT.

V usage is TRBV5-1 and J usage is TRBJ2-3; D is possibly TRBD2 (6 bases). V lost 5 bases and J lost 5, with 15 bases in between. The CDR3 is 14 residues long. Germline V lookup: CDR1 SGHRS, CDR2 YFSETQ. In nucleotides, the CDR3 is TGCGCCAGCAGAAAAGAGGAGGGCGGAGATACGCAGTATTTT. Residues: CASRKEEGGDTQYF. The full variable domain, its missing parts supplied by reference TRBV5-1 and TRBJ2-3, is KAGVTQTPRYLIKTRGQQVTLSCSPISGHRSVSWYQQTPGQGLQFLFEYFSETQRNKGNFPGRFSGRQFSNSRSEMNVSTLELGDSALYLCASRKEEGGDTQYFGPGTRLTVL.

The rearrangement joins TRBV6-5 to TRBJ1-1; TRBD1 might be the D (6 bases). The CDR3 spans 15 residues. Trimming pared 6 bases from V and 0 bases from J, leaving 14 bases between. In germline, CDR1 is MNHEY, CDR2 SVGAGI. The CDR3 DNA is TGTGCCAGCAGATCCCTCAGGGGTATGAACACTGAAGCTTTCTTT. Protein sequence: CASRSLRGMNTEAFF.

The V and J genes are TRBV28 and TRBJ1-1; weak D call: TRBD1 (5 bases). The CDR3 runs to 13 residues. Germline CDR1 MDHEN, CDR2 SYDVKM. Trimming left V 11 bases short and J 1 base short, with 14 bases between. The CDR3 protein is CAGKGRANTEAFF. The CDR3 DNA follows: TGTGCCGGAAAGGGGAGGGCGAACACTGAAGCTTTCTTT.

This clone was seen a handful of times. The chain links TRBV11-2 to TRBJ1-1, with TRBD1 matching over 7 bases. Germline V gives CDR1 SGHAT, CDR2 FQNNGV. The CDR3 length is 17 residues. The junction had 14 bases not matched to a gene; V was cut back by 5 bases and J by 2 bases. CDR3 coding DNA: TGTGCCAGCAGCCCTCGGGGGACAGCCATCGGAAACACTGAAGCTTTCTTT. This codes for CASSPRGTAIGNTEAFF.

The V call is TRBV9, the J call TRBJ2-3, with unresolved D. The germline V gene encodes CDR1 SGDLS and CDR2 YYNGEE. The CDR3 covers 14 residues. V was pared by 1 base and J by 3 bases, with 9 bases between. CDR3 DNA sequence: TGTGCCAGCAGCGTATCACGCGGAACAGATACGCAGTATTTT. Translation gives CASSVSRGTDTQYF.

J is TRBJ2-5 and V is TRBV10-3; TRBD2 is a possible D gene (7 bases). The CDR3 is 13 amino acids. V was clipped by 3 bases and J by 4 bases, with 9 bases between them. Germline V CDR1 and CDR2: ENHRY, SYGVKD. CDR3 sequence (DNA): TGTGCCATCAGTGAAGGGGGGGCAGAGACCCAGTACTTC. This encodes CAISEGGAETQYF.

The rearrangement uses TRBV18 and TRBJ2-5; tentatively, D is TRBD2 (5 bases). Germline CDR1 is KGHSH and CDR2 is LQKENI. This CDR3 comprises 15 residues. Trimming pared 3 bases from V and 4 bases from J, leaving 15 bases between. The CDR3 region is CASSPLEGGGETQYF. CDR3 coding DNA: TGTGCCAGCTCACCCCTCGAGGGCGGCGGAGAGACCCAGTACTTC.

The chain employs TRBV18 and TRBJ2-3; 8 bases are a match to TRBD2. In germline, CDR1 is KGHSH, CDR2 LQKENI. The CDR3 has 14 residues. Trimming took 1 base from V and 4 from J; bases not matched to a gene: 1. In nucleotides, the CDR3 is TGTGCCAGCTCACCACTAGCGGGACCAGATACGCAGTATTTT. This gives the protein CASSPLAGPDTQYF.

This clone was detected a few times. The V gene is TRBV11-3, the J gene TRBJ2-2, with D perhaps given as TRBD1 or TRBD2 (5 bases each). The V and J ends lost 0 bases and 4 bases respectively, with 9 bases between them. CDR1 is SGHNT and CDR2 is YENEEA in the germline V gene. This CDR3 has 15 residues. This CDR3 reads CASSLDRDGTGELFF. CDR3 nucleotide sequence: TGTGCCAGCAGCTTAGATCGGGACGGCACCGGGGAGCTGTTTTTT.

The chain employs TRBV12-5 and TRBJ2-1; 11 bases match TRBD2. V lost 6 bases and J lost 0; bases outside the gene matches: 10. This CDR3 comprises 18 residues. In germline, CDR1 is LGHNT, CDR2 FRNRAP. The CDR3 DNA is TGTGCTAGTGGGGGGTCCGGGACTAGCGGACGCTCCTACAATGAGCAGTTCTTC. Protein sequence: CASGGSGTSGRSYNEQFF.

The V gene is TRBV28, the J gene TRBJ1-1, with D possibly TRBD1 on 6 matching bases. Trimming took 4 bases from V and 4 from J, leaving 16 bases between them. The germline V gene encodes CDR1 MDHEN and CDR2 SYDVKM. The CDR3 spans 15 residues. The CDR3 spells CASSSQGYDATEAFF. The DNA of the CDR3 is TGTGCCAGCAGTTCCCAGGGGTACGACGCCACTGAAGCTTTCTTT.

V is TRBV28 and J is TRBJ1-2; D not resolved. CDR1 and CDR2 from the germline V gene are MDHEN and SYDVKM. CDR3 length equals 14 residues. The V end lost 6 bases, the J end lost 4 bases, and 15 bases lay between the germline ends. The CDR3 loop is CASRPWEAGYGYTF. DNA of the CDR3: TGTGCCAGCAGACCATGGGAGGCAGGCTATGGCTACACCTTC.

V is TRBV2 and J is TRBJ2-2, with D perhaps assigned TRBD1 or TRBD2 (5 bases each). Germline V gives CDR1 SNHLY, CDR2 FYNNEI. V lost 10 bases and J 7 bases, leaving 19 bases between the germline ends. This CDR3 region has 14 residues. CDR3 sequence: CAIKMGDGIGELFF. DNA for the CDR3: TGTGCCATCAAGATGGGGGATGGGATCGGGGAGCTGTTTTTT.

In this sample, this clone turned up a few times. The CDR3 DNA is TGCGCCAGCAGCAGGCGGACGGGCGATGGCTACACCTTC. Translated: CASSRRTGDGYTF. The J gene is TRBJ1-2, the V gene TRBV5-1; unclear D gene. The germline V gene has CDR1 SGHRS and CDR2 YFSETQ. The CDR3 has 13 amino acids. V lost 4 bases, J lost 6 bases, and 13 bases lay in between. Based on the CDR3 plus reference TRBV5-1 and TRBJ1-2, the full variable domain is KAGVTQTPRYLIKTRGQQVTLSCSPISGHRSVSWYQQTPGQGLQFLFEYFSETQRNKGNFPGRFSGRQFSNSRSEMNVSTLELGDSALYLCASSRRTGDGYTFGSGTRLTVV.

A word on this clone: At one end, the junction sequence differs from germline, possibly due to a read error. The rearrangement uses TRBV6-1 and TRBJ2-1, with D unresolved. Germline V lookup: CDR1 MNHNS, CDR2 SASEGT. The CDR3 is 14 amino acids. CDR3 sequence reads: CASREGSLFGEQFF. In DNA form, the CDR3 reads TGTGCCAGCAGGGAAGGCAGTCTCTTCGGTGAGCAGTTCTTC.

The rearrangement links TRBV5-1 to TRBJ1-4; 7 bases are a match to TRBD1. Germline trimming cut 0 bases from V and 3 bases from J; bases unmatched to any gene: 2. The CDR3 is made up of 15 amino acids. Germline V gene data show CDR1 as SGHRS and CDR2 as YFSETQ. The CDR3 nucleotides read TGCGCCAGCAGCTTGGAGAGGGGGCCTAATGAAAAACTGTTTTTT. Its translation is CASSLERGPNEKLFF.

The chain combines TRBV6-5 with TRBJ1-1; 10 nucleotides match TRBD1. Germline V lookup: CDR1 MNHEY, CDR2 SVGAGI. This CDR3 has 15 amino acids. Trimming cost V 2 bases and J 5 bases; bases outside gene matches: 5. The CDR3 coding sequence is TGTGCCAGCAGTTACCCAGGACAGGGGGGGACTGAAGCTTTCTTT. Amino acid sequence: CASSYPGQGGTEAFF.

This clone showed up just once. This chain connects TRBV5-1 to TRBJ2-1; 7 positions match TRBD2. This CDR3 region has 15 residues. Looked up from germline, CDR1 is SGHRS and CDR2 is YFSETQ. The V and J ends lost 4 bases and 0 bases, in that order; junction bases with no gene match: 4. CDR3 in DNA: TGCGCCAGCAGCATCCTAGCGGCCTCCTACAATGAGCAGTTCTTC. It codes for CASSILAASYNEQFF.

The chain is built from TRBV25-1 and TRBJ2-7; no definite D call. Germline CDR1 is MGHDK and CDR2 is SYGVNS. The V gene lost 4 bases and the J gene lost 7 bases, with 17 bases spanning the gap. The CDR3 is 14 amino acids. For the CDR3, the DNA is TGTGCCAGCAGTGTAACCCAACATCGGAGTGAGCAGTACTTC. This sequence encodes CASSVTQHRSEQYF.

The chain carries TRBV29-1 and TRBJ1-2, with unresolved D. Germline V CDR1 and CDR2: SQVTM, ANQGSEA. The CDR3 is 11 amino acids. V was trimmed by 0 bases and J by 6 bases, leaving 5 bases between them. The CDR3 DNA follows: TGCAGCGTTGAAGACGCTGATGGCTACACCTTC. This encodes CSVEDADGYTF.

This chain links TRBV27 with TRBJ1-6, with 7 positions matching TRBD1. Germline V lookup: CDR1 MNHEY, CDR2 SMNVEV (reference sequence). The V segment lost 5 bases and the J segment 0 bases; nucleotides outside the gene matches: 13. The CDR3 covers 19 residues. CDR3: CASSPRTGMTSSYNSPLHF. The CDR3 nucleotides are TGTGCCAGCAGTCCACGGACAGGAATGACTAGCTCCTATAATTCACCCCTCCACTTT.